This TCR beta chain was recorded in a study of beta chain features in type 1 diabetes. Trimming removed 3 bases from V and 4 bases from J; junction bases left unmatched: 7. The CDR3 is made up of 16 amino acids. The germline gives CDR1 SGHRS, CDR2 YFSETQ. Since all of the isolated RNA was reverse transcribed, expressed TCRB transcripts were what got sequenced. Generated by immunoSEQ multiplex PCR, the TCRdb table keeps only in-frame clones and is missing some. Among a few hundred thousand clones listed, around 10% were seen once. This TCR derives from a woman between 25 and 40 years old in good health. This chain links TRBV5-1 with TRBJ2-3, with TRBD2 identical over 11 bases. What was sequenced was naive CD4+ T cells from blood. This CDR3 is CASSSLSSGRADTQYF. In DNA, the CDR3 is TGCGCCAGCAGCTCCCTCAGTAGCGGGAGGGCAGATACGCAGTATTTT.